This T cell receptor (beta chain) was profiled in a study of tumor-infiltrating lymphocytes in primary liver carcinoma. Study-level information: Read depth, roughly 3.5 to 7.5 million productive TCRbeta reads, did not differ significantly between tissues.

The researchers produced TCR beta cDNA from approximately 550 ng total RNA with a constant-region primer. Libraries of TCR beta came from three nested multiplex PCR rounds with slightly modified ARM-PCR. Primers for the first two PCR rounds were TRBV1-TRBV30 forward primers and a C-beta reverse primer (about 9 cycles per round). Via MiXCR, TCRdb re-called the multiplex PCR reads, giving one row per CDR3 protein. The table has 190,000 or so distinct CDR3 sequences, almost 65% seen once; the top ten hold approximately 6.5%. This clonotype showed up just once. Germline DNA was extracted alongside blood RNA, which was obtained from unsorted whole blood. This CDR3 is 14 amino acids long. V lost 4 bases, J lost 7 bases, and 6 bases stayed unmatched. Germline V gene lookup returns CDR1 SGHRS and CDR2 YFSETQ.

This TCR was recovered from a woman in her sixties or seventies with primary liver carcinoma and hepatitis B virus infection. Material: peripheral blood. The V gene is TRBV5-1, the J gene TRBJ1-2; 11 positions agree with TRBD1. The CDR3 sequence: CASSLGQGGCGYTF. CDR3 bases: TGCGCCAGCAGCCTGGGACAGGGGGGCTGTGGCTACACCTTC. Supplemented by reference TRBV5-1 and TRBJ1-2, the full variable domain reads KAGVTQTPRYLIKTRGQQVTLSCSPISGHRSVSWYQQTPGQGLQFLFEYFSETQRNKGNFPGRFSGRQFSNSRSEMNVSTLELGDSALYLCASSLGQGGCGYTFGSGTRLTVV.